This TCR beta chain was captured by sequencing in a study of glioma-infiltrating T cells after dendritic cell vaccination. Profiled with immunoSEQ multiplex PCR; TCRdb holds only in-frame clones, not every one. The table records roughly 60,000 clones, about nine tenths of them present only once. The CDR3 extends over 17 amino acids. Germline values: CDR1 GTSNPN, CDR2 SVGIG (reference sequence). The ends were cut back, 2 bases at V and 4 bases at J, with 23 bases in the middle. The time point is: after dendritic cell vaccination, including at tumor progression/relapse. Selection required adequate fresh-frozen tumor tissue plus more than two years' survival data. Blood PBMC samples: pre-vaccination, two weeks post third vaccination, and at tumor progression.

This chain links TRBV30 with TRBJ1-1, with D possibly matching TRBD1 (5 bases). The source is a human donor with glioblastoma. Specimen: blood, collected after dendritic cell vaccination. Here the CDR3 reads CAWSRGVIAGRGTEAFF. The DNA for the CDR3 is TGTGCCTGGAGTCGGGGGGTCATTGCAGGAAGAGGCACTGAAGCTTTCTTT.